This T cell receptor beta chain was identified in a study of cytomegalovirus exposure and HLA in healthy donors. 60 Vbeta and 13 Jbeta primers were used in PCR. Clones were sequenced by immunoSEQ multiplex PCR, and TCRdb holds only the in-frame ones, with some missing. Its table records 130,000 or so clones. Study conclusions and caveats: In an earlier analysis, most TCR beta V segments were productive about 87% or about 30% of the time.

The germline V gene encodes CDR1 SEHNR and CDR2 FQNEAQ (reference sequence). CDR3 length: 18 residues. V lost 1 base and J lost 1, with 14 bases in between. Concerning this clone: Its antigen is as yet unknown.

This rearrangement joins TRBV7-9 to TRBJ2-6; possible D gene TRBD1, 6 bases. The sequence came from a woman aged 60 to 75 in good health and CMV-seronegative. Sequencing was done on a sample of PBMCs. The CDR3 coding sequence is TGTGCCAGCAGCTTAGGCGGTTCAGGGGAATCTGGGGCCAACGTCCTGACTTTC. It is translated as CASSLGGSGESGANVLTF.